This T cell receptor (beta chain) was captured by sequencing in a study of cytomegalovirus exposure and HLA in healthy donors. Regarding the study as a whole: TCR sequences were mostly rare, though some public TCRs occurred in many donors.

About this clone: Its antigen is unknown.

From germline, CDR1 is LNHDA and CDR2 SQIVND (reference sequence). The CDR3 runs 15 residues. V lost 4 bases to trimming and J lost 4 bases, with 16 bases between them. The PCR ran on 60 Vbeta and 13 Jbeta primers. Assay used: immunoSEQ multiplex PCR; TCRdb lists only in-frame clones, some missing. The sample records 90,000 to 95,000 clones, about 80% being singletons. This rearrangement joins TRBV19 to TRBJ1-1; D is perhaps TRBD1 (5 bases). The sequenced sample was PBMCs. The clonotype was recovered from a man between 25 and 39 years old in good health and CMV-seronegative. In DNA, the CDR3 is TGTGCCAGTAGTAGTTTTGTGGGGCAGGGCACTGAAGCTTTCTTT. As protein: CASSSFVGQGTEAFF.